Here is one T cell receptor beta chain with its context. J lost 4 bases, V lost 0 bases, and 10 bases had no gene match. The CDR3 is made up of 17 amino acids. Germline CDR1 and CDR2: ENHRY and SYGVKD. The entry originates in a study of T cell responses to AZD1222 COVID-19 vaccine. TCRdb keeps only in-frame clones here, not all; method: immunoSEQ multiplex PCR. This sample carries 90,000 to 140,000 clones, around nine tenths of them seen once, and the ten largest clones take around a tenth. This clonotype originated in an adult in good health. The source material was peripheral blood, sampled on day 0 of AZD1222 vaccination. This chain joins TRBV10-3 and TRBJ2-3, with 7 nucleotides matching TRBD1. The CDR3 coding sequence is TGTGCCATCAGTGAGTCTAGAAAGGGGGCCGTCGCAGATACGCAGTATTTT. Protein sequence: CAISESRKGAVADTQYF.